Following are 28 T cell receptor beta chains from one sample sequenced in a study of T cells in women clearing cervical HPV infection (dated by TCRdb to the late 2010s). Libraries were constructed by the immunoSEQ multiplex PCR assay. TCRdb's version of the immuneACCESS table is confined to in-frame rearrangements and falls short of the full clone set. An unresolved V gene accounts for under half of the shortfall where checked; the remainder is of unknown origin. The table kept for this sample lists 48,000 or so clones. Of the sample, roughly 1.5% falls within the top ten clones. The specimen was blood buffy coat. The receptors stem from a woman aged 18 to 69 with a cervical HPV16 infection that either progressed to CIN3+ or cleared (not recorded which).

With respect to this clone: A junction boundary mismatches the germline segment, possibly from a read error. The read terminates 3 residues ahead of where the CDR3 ends, so the germline J gene completes it. The chain is built from TRBV4-2 and TRBJ2-7; TRBD1 matches at 7 bases. CDR1 and CDR2 (germline): LGHNA, YNFKEQ. The CDR3 spans 15 residues. The CDR3 DNA, read in part, is TGCGCCAGCAGCCGCTCCCGGGACAGAATCTACGAG. Translated, it gives CASSRSRDRIYE. The CDR3, in full, reads CASSRSRDRIYEQYF.

CDR3 loop: CASSLGQLLNTEAFF. The sequenced CDR3 bases are TGTGCCAGCAGTTTGGGACAGCTATTGAACACTGAA. V is TRBV6-2 or TRBV6-3 and J is TRBJ1-1; TRBD1 matches at 7 bases. From the germline J gene comes the end of the CDR3, since the read stops 3 residues before it. Germline V gene sequence: CDR1 MNHEY, CDR2 SVGEGT. V trimming: 4 bases; J trimming: 0 bases; junction bases outside the gene matches: 5. The CDR3 is made up of 15 amino acids.

As concerns this clone: The sequenced fragment ends 3 residues before the CDR3 boundary, so the rest is inferred from the germline J gene. The rearrangement links TRBV6-2 or TRBV6-3 to TRBJ2-3; D is perhaps TRBD2 (6 bases). Germline V gene data show CDR1 as MNHEY and CDR2 as SVGEGT. The CDR3 sequence is 16 residues long. The germline V and J ends were trimmed by 7 bases and 2 bases, with 19 bases remaining between them. This CDR3 is CASTKRVSGFTDTQYF. Incomplete CDR3 DNA: TGTGCCAGCACCAAAAGGGTTAGCGGATTCACAGATACG.

Notes on this clone: The missing CDR3 end, 3 residues past where the read stops, is filled in from the germline J gene. This rearrangement joins TRBV20-1 to TRBJ2-3, with 10 positions matching TRBD1. Unmatched junction bases numbered 8, after V lost 3 bases and J lost 2 bases. The CDR3 extends over 16 amino acids. Germline V lookup: CDR1 DFQATT, CDR2 SNEGSKA (reference sequence). Incomplete CDR3 DNA: TGCAGTGCTAGCCCGGGGACAGGGGCCTACACAGATACG. This encodes CSASPGTGAYTDT. In full, the CDR3 is CSASPGTGAYTDTQYF.

Details on this clone: From the germline J gene comes the end of the CDR3, since the read stops 3 residues before it. V and J are TRBV18 and TRBJ2-3, with D perhaps TRBD2 (5 bases). CDR1 is KGHSH and CDR2 is LQKENI in the germline V gene. V was trimmed by 5 bases and J by 2 bases, leaving 8 bases between them. The CDR3 runs 13 residues. The CDR3 sequence is CASSRAVTDTQYF. CDR3 DNA, as far as it was read: TGTGCCAGCTCAAGAGCGGTCACAGATACG.

Notes on this clone: The observed sequence ends 3 residues before the CDR3 terminus, with the missing tail filled in from the germline J gene. The chain combines TRBV5-4 with TRBJ2-5; 10 positions match TRBD2. The CDR3 runs to 15 residues. The ends lost 0 bases at V and 5 bases at J; junction bases unmatched: 4. Germline CDR1 SGHNT, CDR2 YYREEE (reference sequence). The CDR3 loop reads CASSLASGSFETQYF. The part of the CDR3 DNA that was read is TGTGCCAGCAGCTTGGCTAGCGGGAGTTTTGAGACC.

As regards this clone: With the read ending 3 residues before the CDR3 end, the germline J gene is used to fill in that end. The rearrangement joins TRBV7-2 to TRBJ1-3; tentatively, D is TRBD1 (5 bases). The CDR3 has 13 amino acids. Per the germline V gene, CDR1 is SGHTA and CDR2 is FQGNSA. V gave up 1 base and J gave up 9 bases, with 10 bases separating them. CDR3 amino acids: CASSLGQSLTIYF. The part of the CDR3 DNA that was read is TGTGCCAGCAGCTTAGGACAGAGCCTCACC.

To note about this clone: The read terminates 3 residues ahead of where the CDR3 ends, so the germline J gene completes it. This chain joins TRBV29-1 and TRBJ1-2; D is perhaps TRBD1 (6 bases). The CDR3 is 13 residues long. Per germline, CDR1 SQVTM and CDR2 ANQGSEA. V lost 3 bases to trimming and J lost 7 bases, with 15 bases between them. CDR3 DNA (partial): TGCAGCGTTGACGGCAGGGGAGTATCTGGC. This codes for CSVDGRGVSG. The entire CDR3 protein reads CSVDGRGVSGYTF.

As concerns this clone: The CDR3 end falls 3 residues outside the read, so it is completed with the germline J gene. The chain carries TRBV6-2 or TRBV6-3 and TRBJ2-1, with a tentative D call TRBD1 (7 bases). V lost 2 bases to trimming and J lost 5 bases, with 19 bases between them. Germline values: CDR1 MNHEY, CDR2 SVGEGT. The CDR3 is made up of 17 amino acids. The DNA read from the CDR3 is TGTGCCAGCAGTTACGGCTCCGCGGGACAGAGTAACAATGAG. Protein: CASSYGSAGQSNNE. The whole CDR3 region reads CASSYGSAGQSNNEQFF.

To note about this clone: The read ends 3 residues shy of where the CDR3 ends; the end is completed using the germline J gene. The rearrangement joins TRBV18 to TRBJ2-7; 10 positions match TRBD2. The CDR3 is made up of 14 amino acids. V trimming: 6 bases; J trimming: 3 bases; junction bases outside the gene matches: 5. Per germline, CDR1 KGHSH and CDR2 LQKENI. The CDR3 protein is CASSLSGRGYEQYF. The covered CDR3 bases are TGTGCCAGCTCCCTCAGCGGGAGGGGCTACGAG.

Points on this clone: The read ends 3 residues shy of where the CDR3 ends; the end is completed using the germline J gene. The V gene is TRBV7-8, the J gene TRBJ2-3, with 14 bases identical to TRBD2. The CDR3 runs 15 residues. Trimming at V came to 5 bases and at J to 4 bases, leaving 2 bases not matched to a gene. Per germline, CDR1 SGHVS and CDR2 FQNEAQ. CDR3 in amino acids: CASSTTSGRADTQYF. Partial CDR3 DNA: TGTGCCAGCAGCACGACTAGCGGGAGGGCAGATACG.

Details on this clone: The sequenced fragment ends 3 residues before the CDR3 boundary, so the rest is inferred from the germline J gene. The V gene is TRBV28, the J gene TRBJ2-7; 11 positions agree with TRBD2. The CDR3 totals 14 residues. Germline V lookup: CDR1 MDHEN, CDR2 SYDVKM. Unmatched junction bases numbered 3, after V lost 5 bases and J lost 3 bases. CDR3 DNA, as far as it was read: TGTGCCAGCAGTGCGACTAGCGGGGTCTACGAG. It is translated as CASSATSGVYE. The whole CDR3 protein reads CASSATSGVYEQYF. The whole variable domain, remainder taken from reference TRBV28 and TRBJ2-7, is DVKVTQSSRYLVKRTGEKVFLECVQDMDHENMFWYRQDPGLGLRLIYFSYDVKMKEKGDIPEGYSVSREKKERFSLILESASTNQTSMYLCASSATSGVYEQYFGPGTRLTVT.

As regards this clone: The read halts 3 residues ahead of the CDR3 end, with the missing end drawn from the germline J gene. The chain has TRBV7-6 and TRBJ2-7, with 9 bases that match TRBD1. The CDR3 contains 15 residues. The ends lost 0 bases at V and 3 bases at J; junction bases unmatched: 3. The germline gives CDR1 SGHVS, CDR2 FNYEAQ. The CDR3 spells CASSLAGTGSYEQYF. The CDR3 bases that were read are TGTGCCAGCAGCTTAGCGGGGACAGGGAGCTACGAG.

To note about this clone: With the read ending 3 residues before the CDR3 end, the germline J gene is used to fill in that end. The chain links TRBV18 to TRBJ1-1; D uncertain. Trimming stripped 1 base from V and 1 base from J, with 4 bases between. This CDR3 has 13 amino acids. Germline V gene sequence: CDR1 KGHSH, CDR2 LQKENI. Partial CDR3 DNA: TGTGCCAGCTCACCACTAGAGAACACTGAA. It yields the protein CASSPLENTE. The complete CDR3 sequence is CASSPLENTEAFF.

As concerns this clone: The read ends 3 residues early relative to the CDR3; the germline J gene fills the gap. This chain connects TRBV4-1 to TRBJ2-7; D is unresolved. Germline V gene data show CDR1 as MGHRA and CDR2 as YSYEKL. The CDR3 loop spans 13 amino acids. V was cut by 3 bases and J by 3 bases, with 9 bases left in between. Partial CDR3 DNA: TGCGCCAGCAGCCACCACGACATCTACGAG. Protein: CASSHHDIYE. The entire CDR3 reads CASSHHDIYEQYF.

Regarding this clone: The missing CDR3 end, 3 residues past where the read stops, is filled in from the germline J gene. The V call is TRBV6-2 or TRBV6-3, the J call TRBJ1-1, with 8 bases lining up with TRBD1. Trimming took 10 bases from V and 1 from J; bases not matched to a gene: 5. This CDR3 spans 13 amino acids. Germline CDR1 reads MNHEY; CDR2 reads SVGEGT. Incomplete CDR3 DNA: TGTGCCACCGGGGACAGGAGGAACACTGAA. This codes for CATGDRRNTE. The whole CDR3 reads CATGDRRNTEAFF.

CDR3 DNA, as far as it was read: TGTGCCAGCTCACCAGGCCCAGGGGGCGACTATGGC. Amino acids: CASSPGPGGDYG. The whole CDR3 sequence reads CASSPGPGGDYGYTF. The rearrangement links TRBV18 to TRBJ1-2; 8 bases line up with TRBD1. From the germline J gene comes the end of the CDR3, since the read stops 3 residues before it. The J segment lost 3 bases and the V segment lost 2 bases, leaving 5 bases of the junction unmatched. In germline, CDR1 is KGHSH, CDR2 LQKENI. This CDR3 is 15 amino acids long.

With respect to this clone: The read ends 3 residues early relative to the CDR3; the germline J gene fills the gap. The V and J genes are TRBV30 and TRBJ1-5; a weak D match, TRBD1 (6 bases). Germline loops: CDR1 GTSNPN, CDR2 SVGIG (reference sequence). The ends were cut back, 0 bases at V and 7 bases at J, with 10 bases in the middle. This CDR3 has 13 residues. CDR3 DNA, as far as it was read: TGTGCCTGGAGTGTACAAGGGGGACAGCCC. Its protein is CAWSVQGGQP. The full-length CDR3 reads as CAWSVQGGQPQHF.

As regards this clone: The read gets to within 3 residues of the CDR3 end, and the germline J gene fills in the rest. V usage is TRBV7-2 and J usage is TRBJ2-2; TRBD1 matches 7 bases. Looked up from germline, CDR1 is SGHTA and CDR2 is FQGNSA. The CDR3 length is 14 residues. V shed 4 bases and J 6 bases; nucleotides not matched to a gene: 5. The CDR3: CASSSKTGSGELFF. CDR3 bases read: TGTGCCAGCAGCTCTAAGACAGGGTCCGGGGAG.

In regard to this clone: The read terminates 3 residues before the CDR3 end, so the remaining end is supplied by the germline J gene. The rearrangement uses TRBV15 and TRBJ2-7; tentatively, D is TRBD1 (6 bases). Germline CDR1 reads LNHNV; CDR2 reads YYDKDF (reference sequence). Trimming cost V 4 bases and J 0 bases, with 10 bases left between them. The CDR3 is made up of 14 amino acids. This CDR3 reads CATSIRQDSYEQYF. Partial CDR3 DNA: TGTGCCACCAGCATCAGACAGGACTCCTACGAG.

On this clone: The CDR3 end is not reached by the read, which stops 3 residues before it; the germline J gene fills it in. J is TRBJ2-7 and V is TRBV19; 7 bases match TRBD1. The CDR3 consists of 13 residues. The germline V gene encodes CDR1 LNHDA and CDR2 SQIVND (reference sequence). Losses at the gene ends were 5 bases for V and 3 bases for J; bases not matched to a gene: 4. Partial CDR3 DNA: TGTGCCAGTAGTCCGGGACAGAGCTACGAG. Protein sequence: CASSPGQSYE. The complete CDR3 sequence is CASSPGQSYEQYF.

Note on this clone: With the read ending 3 residues before the CDR3 end, the germline J gene is used to fill in that end. The V gene is TRBV6-1, the J gene TRBJ2-5; no reliable D call. There are 13 residues in the CDR3. Germline CDR1 is MNHNS and CDR2 is SASEGT. V was shortened by 4 bases and J by 3 bases, with 9 bases between the two germline ends. The DNA read from the CDR3 is TGTGCCAGCAGTGGCAACAGAGAAGAGACC. Translating gives CASSGNREET. The full-length CDR3 reads as CASSGNREETQYF.

About this clone: The read terminates 3 residues before the CDR3 end, so the remaining end is supplied by the germline J gene. The chain couples TRBV2 to TRBJ2-1; 13 nucleotides line up with TRBD2. The CDR3 contains 15 residues. Germline V gene data show CDR1 as SNHLY and CDR2 as FYNNEI. Unmatched junction bases numbered 8, after V lost 8 bases and J lost 7 bases. The part of the CDR3 DNA that was read is TGTGCCAGCCCCCGGACTAGCGGGAGTTCAAATGAG. Translating it yields CASPRTSGSSNE. The whole CDR3 reads CASPRTSGSSNEQFF.

Details on this clone: The CDR3 end lies 3 residues beyond the end of the read and is filled in from the germline J gene. This chain connects TRBV28 to TRBJ1-2; 7 positions agree with TRBD1. Germline CDR1 MDHEN, CDR2 SYDVKM. The CDR3 is 16 residues long. The V segment lost 7 bases and the J segment 2 bases; nucleotides outside the gene matches: 13. The part of the CDR3 DNA that was read is TGTGCCAGCACCAGGAGACCGACAGGGAAAAACTATGGC. It encodes CASTRRPTGKNYG. The whole CDR3 is CASTRRPTGKNYGYTF.

To note about this clone: The CDR3 end lies 3 residues beyond the end of the read and is filled in from the germline J gene. The rearrangement uses TRBV13 and TRBJ1-2; tentatively, D is TRBD1 (5 bases). This CDR3 region has 16 residues. The germline V and J ends were trimmed by 0 bases and 4 bases, with 15 bases remaining between them. The germline V gene encodes CDR1 PRHDT and CDR2 FYEKMQ (reference sequence). CDR3 sequence reads: CASSLGRGRGSYGYTF. The CDR3 bases that were read are TGTGCCAGCAGCTTAGGCCGTGGGAGGGGCAGCTATGGC.

On this clone itself: From the germline J gene comes the end of the CDR3, since the read stops 3 residues before it. This chain joins TRBV13 and TRBJ1-2; the D is unclear. This CDR3 has 12 residues. V lost 0 bases to trimming and J lost 4 bases, with 3 bases between them. Germline CDR1 is PRHDT and CDR2 is FYEKMQ (reference sequence). Incomplete CDR3 DNA: TGTGCCAGCAGCTTAGGCCTCTATGGC. Residues: CASSLGLYG. The full-length CDR3 reads as CASSLGLYGYTF.

To note about this clone: With the read ending 3 residues before the CDR3 end, the germline J gene is used to fill in that end. The chain couples TRBV7-2 to TRBJ2-7; 10 positions match TRBD1. The CDR3 spans 14 residues. J was trimmed by 6 bases and V by 5 bases; bases with no gene match: 7. CDR1 is SGHTA, CDR2 FQGNSA, per germline. This CDR3 reads CASSPRDRGGEQYF. Incomplete CDR3 DNA: TGTGCCAGCAGCCCGAGGGACAGGGGCGGCGAG.

The CDR3 bases that were read are TGTGCCAGCAGTAGCGGGGGGGAAGACACAGATACG. Translating it yields CASSSGGEDTDT. The whole CDR3 sequence is CASSSGGEDTDTQYF. The chain uses TRBV28 and TRBJ2-3; TRBD2 aligns across 10 bases. The read finishes 3 residues shy of the CDR3 end, and the germline J gene is used to complete it. CDR1 is MDHEN and CDR2 is SYDVKM in the germline V gene. The CDR3 consists of 15 residues. With V trimmed by 5 bases and J by 2 bases, 4 bases remained unmatched. Full variable domain (rest looked up from reference TRBV28 and TRBJ2-3): DVKVTQSSRYLVKRTGEKVFLECVQDMDHENMFWYRQDPGLGLRLIYFSYDVKMKEKGDIPEGYSVSREKKERFSLILESASTNQTSMYLCASSSGGEDTDTQYFGPGTRLTVL.